These 19 T cell receptor beta chains came from one sample sequenced in a study of shared clonotypes between healthy human individuals. Libraries were prepared by immunoSEQ multiplex PCR; TCRdb keeps only in-frame clonotypes and omits some of them. Among about 2.3 million clones listed, less than 95% were seen once. Sequences were obtained from naive CD4+ T cells from PBMCs. Subset reported: CD45RA+ positively selected. The receptors stem from a man aged 18 to 29 in good health. Some clones in this sample may be carry-over from other donors' samples.

The rearrangement uses TRBV5-1 and TRBJ2-5; 10 bases fit TRBD1. The J call may not be correct, given that the DNA end is closer to TRBJ2-7. The CDR3 spans 15 residues. Germline V CDR1 and CDR2: SGHRS, YFSETQ. Here the CDR3 DNA reads TGCGCCAGCAGCCGGGGACAGGGGCGAACCTACGAGCAGTACTTC. This encodes CASSRGQGRTYEQYF.

J is TRBJ2-5 and V is TRBV6-6, with TRBD1 as a possible D gene (6 bases). From germline, CDR1 is MNHNY and CDR2 SVGAGI (reference sequence). There are 15 residues in the CDR3. V lost 2 bases, J lost 0 bases, and 10 bases lay in between. DNA of the CDR3: TGTGCCAGCAGTTACCACAGGGCCAACCAAGAGACCCAGTACTTC. Protein: CASSYHRANQETQYF.

This chain connects TRBV9 to TRBJ1-3, with a tentative D call TRBD1 (5 bases). Germline V gives CDR1 SGDLS, CDR2 YYNGEE. CDR3 length: 15 residues. Trimming shortened V by 0 bases and J by 3 bases, and 10 bases separated the two germline ends. The CDR3 DNA follows: TGTGCCAGCAGCGTAGAGGCAGGGAATGGAAACACCATATATTTT. Protein product: CASSVEAGNGNTIYF.

J is TRBJ2-3 and V is TRBV6-6; D may be TRBD2 (7 bases). Per the germline V gene, CDR1 is MNHNY and CDR2 is SVGAGI (reference sequence). The CDR3 consists of 14 residues. V lost 6 bases, J lost 4 bases, and 14 bases lay in between. CDR3 loop: CASRGGGGADTQYF. For the CDR3, the DNA is TGTGCCAGCAGGGGAGGGGGAGGCGCAGATACGCAGTATTTT.

This rearrangement joins TRBV10-1 to TRBJ2-2; TRBD1 is a possible D gene (5 bases). The V gene's germline CDR1 is WNHNN and CDR2 SYGVQD (reference sequence). Trimming cost V 6 bases and J 4 bases, with 15 bases left between them. The CDR3 is 15 amino acids. The CDR3 loop reads CASSSKGSITGELFF. In nucleotides, the CDR3 is TGCGCCAGCAGCTCGAAGGGGTCAATCACCGGGGAGCTGTTTTTT.

This clone was observed once. V is TRBV11-2 and J is TRBJ1-2, with D perhaps TRBD1 (6 bases). The V gene's germline CDR1 is SGHAT and CDR2 FQNNGV. The length of the CDR3 is 15 residues. Trimming cost V 5 bases and J 8 bases, with 21 bases left between them. The CDR3 DNA is TGTGCCAGCAGCACCCACGACAGGCGGCAAGAAGGCTACACCTTC. Translated: CASSTHDRRQEGYTF.

The rearrangement joins TRBV5-1 to TRBJ1-2, with D hard to call. From germline, CDR1 is SGHRS and CDR2 YFSETQ. V lost 4 bases to trimming and J lost 7 bases, with 20 bases between them. The CDR3 is 15 residues long. The CDR3 sequence is CASSPSLAAPLGYTF. Written as DNA, the CDR3 is TGCGCCAGCAGCCCCAGTCTGGCGGCACCCCTTGGCTACACCTTC.

The chain combines TRBV5-1 with TRBJ1-2; a possible D gene is TRBD1 (5 bases). Trimming took 0 bases from V and 7 from J, leaving 10 bases between them. The CDR3 covers 13 residues. Germline-derived CDR1 and CDR2 are SGHRS and YFSETQ. CDR3 protein: CASSLGLGAGYTF. CDR3 nucleotides: TGCGCCAGCAGCTTGGGCCTCGGGGCTGGCTACACCTTC.

The chain joins TRBV6-1 to TRBJ2-3, with 9 bases matching TRBD1. CDR3 size: 14 residues. Germline V gives CDR1 MNHNS, CDR2 SASEGT. V was clipped by 6 bases and J by 3 bases; unmatched bases: 4. CDR3 region: CASREGQGTDTQYF. The DNA for the CDR3 is TGTGCCAGCAGGGAGGGACAGGGTACAGATACGCAGTATTTT.

This clone has just one count. The V gene is TRBV28, the J gene TRBJ2-6; no clear D. This CDR3 is 16 amino acids long. Per germline, CDR1 MDHEN and CDR2 SYDVKM. The V and J ends lost 6 bases and 0 bases respectively, with 12 bases between them. As DNA, the CDR3 is TGTGCCAGCAGCCCTACCCGGATCTCTGGGGCCAACGTCCTGACTTTC. This sequence encodes CASSPTRISGANVLTF.

The V and J genes are TRBV6-1 and TRBJ1-1, with D possibly being TRBD1 (6 bases). The V and J ends lost 5 bases and 3 bases respectively, with 16 bases between them. CDR1 and CDR2 (germline): MNHNS, SASEGT. The CDR3 contains 15 residues. The CDR3, as DNA: TGTGCCAGCAGTAAACGCGCGAGGGGGGACACTGAAGCTTTCTTT. Translating gives CASSKRARGDTEAFF.

The rearrangement joins TRBV29-1 to TRBJ2-7; either TRBD1 or TRBD2 may fit D (5 bases each). CDR1 SQVTM and CDR2 ANQGSEA come from the germline V gene. The CDR3 has 12 residues. V lost 5 bases and J lost 0, with 8 bases in between. The CDR3 here is CSVKGPSYEQYF. In nucleotides, the CDR3 is TGCAGCGTTAAGGGACCCTCCTACGAGCAGTACTTC.

The chain is built from TRBV5-6 and TRBJ1-4; perhaps TRBD1 as D (5 bases). This CDR3 is 15 amino acids long. Trimming removed 4 bases from V and 8 bases from J, with 18 bases in between. CDR1 is SGHDT and CDR2 is YYEEEE in the germline V gene. CDR3 amino acids: CASSPLDTTGEKLFF. In DNA, the CDR3 is TGTGCCAGCAGCCCTCTGGACACAACCGGGGAAAAACTGTTTTTT.

The CDR3 protein is CASSLTPRTSGTTDTQYF. As DNA, the CDR3 is TGTGCCAGCAGCTTAACCCCCAGGACTAGCGGGACGACAGATACGCAGTATTTT. The V and J genes are TRBV7-3 and TRBJ2-3; 12 bases are a match to TRBD2. In germline, CDR1 is SGHTA, CDR2 FQGTGA. The V segment lost 0 bases and the J segment 3 bases; nucleotides outside the gene matches: 7. The CDR3 has 18 residues.

The rearrangement joins TRBV20-1 to TRBJ1-1, with a possible D match to TRBD1 (5 bases). This CDR3 contains 11 residues. The V and J ends lost 3 bases and 11 bases respectively, with 13 bases between them. Per germline, CDR1 DFQATT and CDR2 SNEGSKA (reference sequence). Written as DNA, the CDR3 is TGCAGTGCTAGTCGGGGGAGTATGGCTTTCTTT. Translation gives CSASRGSMAFF.

The chain employs TRBV2 and TRBJ1-1; perhaps TRBD1 as D (5 bases). Trimming took 6 bases from V and 7 from J, leaving 18 bases between them. From germline, CDR1 is SNHLY and CDR2 FYNNEI. CDR3 length equals 14 residues. CDR3 bases: TGTGCCAGCAGGGGTGACAGTTTCTCCCGTGAAGCTTTCTTT. This encodes CASRGDSFSREAFF.

The chain is built from TRBV4-1 and TRBJ1-1; D uncertain. The CDR3 covers 18 residues. Germline CDR1 and CDR2: MGHRA and YSYEKL. V was cut by 1 base and J by 1 base, with 19 bases left in between. CDR3 amino acids: CASSQVRGGGFANTEAFF. DNA for the CDR3: TGCGCCAGCAGCCAAGTTCGAGGAGGAGGCTTCGCGAACACTGAAGCTTTCTTT.

Regarding this clone: Other nucleotide sequences in the sample specify the same CDR3. The chain couples TRBV29-1 to TRBJ1-1, with 8 bases lining up with TRBD1. The junction had 3 bases not matched to a gene; V was cut back by 6 bases and J by 6 bases. In germline, CDR1 is SQVTM, CDR2 ANQGSEA. The CDR3 runs to 11 residues. The CDR3 nucleotides read TGCAGCGTCGACAGGGGACCTGAAGCTTTCTTT. Its translation: CSVDRGPEAFF.

The J gene is TRBJ2-5, the V gene TRBV5-8; D might be TRBD2 (6 bases). Trimming cost V 1 base and J 4 bases, with 14 bases left between them. The CDR3 sequence is 15 residues long. The germline gives CDR1 SGHTS, CDR2 YDEGEE. The CDR3 protein is CASSLPAGIIETQYF. The DNA for the CDR3 is TGTGCCAGCAGCTTGCCGGCGGGAATAATAGAGACCCAGTACTTC. The full variable domain, its missing parts supplied by reference TRBV5-8 and TRBJ2-5, is EAGVTQSPTHLIKTRGQQATLRCSPISGHTSVYWYQQALGLGLQFLLWYDEGEERNRGNFPPRFSGRQFPNYSSELNVNALELEDSALYLCASSLPAGIIETQYFGPGTRLLVL.